This note documents a single TCR beta chain sequence. The antigen remains unidentified. The PCR contained 60 Vbeta and 13 Jbeta primers. Here immunoSEQ multiplex PCR was the method, and the copy in TCRdb shows in-frame clones only, minus some. Here the sample spans roughly 140,000 clones, around 80% being singletons. This record belongs to a study of cytomegalovirus exposure and HLA in healthy donors. Across the study: Ancestry clustering placed about 86% of 300 to 400 genotyped donors in the Caucasian-associated cluster. Study results and caveats: In a later analysis, most CMV-associated TCR beta chains appeared HLA-restricted. What a later analysis reportedly showed was that an Asian-associated ancestry cluster had fewer N-insertions than the roughly 720-donor mean.

The CDR3 spans 15 residues. CDR1 and CDR2 (germline): MDHEN, SYDVKM. V trimming: 6 bases; J trimming: 8 bases; junction bases outside the gene matches: 13. Sample: PBMCs. The receptor was isolated from a female donor in good health and CMV-seronegative. This chain uses TRBV28 with TRBJ2-1; 7 bases are shared with TRBD2. The CDR3 DNA sequence: TGTGCCAGCAGCGATCCGAGCGGGATGGCGGATGAGCAGTTCTTC. The encoded protein is CASSDPSGMADEQFF.